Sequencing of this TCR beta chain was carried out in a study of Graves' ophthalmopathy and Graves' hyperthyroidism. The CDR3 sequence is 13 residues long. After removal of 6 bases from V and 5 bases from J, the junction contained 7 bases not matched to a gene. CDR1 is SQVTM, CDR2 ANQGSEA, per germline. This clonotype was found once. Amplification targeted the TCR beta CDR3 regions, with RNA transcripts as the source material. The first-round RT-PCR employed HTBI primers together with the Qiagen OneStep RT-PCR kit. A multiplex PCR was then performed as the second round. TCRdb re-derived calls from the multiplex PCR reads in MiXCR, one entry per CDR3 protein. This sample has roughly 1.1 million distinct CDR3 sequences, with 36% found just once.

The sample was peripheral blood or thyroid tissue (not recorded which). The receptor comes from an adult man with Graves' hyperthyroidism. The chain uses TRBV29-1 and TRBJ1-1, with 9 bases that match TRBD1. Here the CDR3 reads CSVHRGRDTEAFF. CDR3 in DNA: TGCAGCGTACACAGGGGGCGAGATACTGAAGCTTTCTTT.